A selection of T cell receptor beta chains follows, all from one sample in a study of molecular identifiers for immune sequencing clone quantification. TCRdb used MiXCR to reprocess the PCR reads, holding one entry per CDR3 protein. The sample has about half a million distinct CDR3 sequences, over 20% seen once. What was sequenced was naive CD8+ T cells from blood, with Jurkat cell RNA spiked in. Receptors originate from a human donor in good health. Some libraries in this study had Jurkat cell RNA spiked in. The CDR3 runs from the conserved cysteine through the conserved F or W. D genes are given only for firm matches. Where a row states a size, it is once, few, many or the class of an expanded clone; other rows omit it.

j_call	d_call	v_call	clone_size	cdr3_aa	cdr3_nt
TRBJ2-1	TRBD2	TRBV4-3	-	CASSELAGLYNEQFF	TGCGCCAGCAGCGAACTAGCGGGCCTGTACAATGAGCAGTTCTTC
TRBJ2-1	TRBD2	TRBV7-3	few	CASADGGGKNEQFF	TGTGCCAGCGCCGACGGGGGGGGTAAGAATGAGCAGTTCTTC
TRBJ2-7	-	TRBV6-2/TRBV6-3	many	CASSYGLSYEQYF	TGTGCCAGCAGTTACGGGCTCTCCTACGAGCAGTACTTC
TRBJ2-3	TRBD1	TRBV20-1	once	CSARDRVGVVAIDTQYF	TGCAGTGCTAGGGACAGGGTGGGGGTGGTAGCTATTGATACGCAGTATTTT
TRBJ2-7	TRBD2	TRBV6-5	many	CASSYSIGAGGPYEQYF	TGTGCCAGCAGTTACTCGATAGGGGCGGGGGGGCCATACGAGCAGTACTTC
TRBJ2-7	TRBD1	TRBV7-9	-	CASSLESGQGPRYEQYF	TGTGCCAGCAGCTTAGAATCCGGACAGGGACCTAGGTACGAGCAGTACTTC
TRBJ1-1	-	TRBV19	-	CASSPGWAEAFF	TGTGCCAGTAGCCCTGGGTGGGCTGAAGCTTTCTTT
TRBJ2-6	-	TRBV12-3/TRBV12-4	many	CASSFRARSGANVLTF	TGTGCCAGCAGTTTCAGGGCGCGCTCTGGGGCCAACGTCCTGACTTTC
TRBJ2-1	-	TRBV27	-	CASSPLTGVDEQFF	TGTGCCAGCAGTCCCCTGACAGGCGTCGATGAGCAGTTCTTC
TRBJ1-5	TRBD1	TRBV28	few	CASRGGGEYQPQHF	TGTGCCAGCAGAGGAGGGGGCGAATATCAGCCCCAGCATTTT
TRBJ1-5	-	TRBV7-2	many	CASSFYQDINQPQHF	TGTGCCAGCAGCTTTTACCAGGACATCAATCAGCCCCAGCATTTT
TRBJ2-3	TRBD2	TRBV6-5	many	CASSNTGTSTDTQYF	TGTGCCAGCAGTAACACCGGGACTAGTACAGATACGCAGTATTTT
TRBJ2-7	-	TRBV5-1	-	CASRQEEGYEQYF	TGCGCCAGCAGGCAGGAGGAGGGCTACGAGCAGTACTTC
TRBJ2-7	-	TRBV6-5	many	CASSYPGSHEQYF	TGTGCCAGCAGTTACCCAGGGTCGCACGAGCAGTACTTC
TRBJ2-1	-	TRBV6-5	many	CASSLVNGEQFF	TGTGCCAGCAGTTTGGTAAACGGTGAGCAGTTCTTC
TRBJ2-3	-	TRBV24-1	-	CATSDGAGPDTQYF	TGTGCCACCAGTGACGGAGCAGGGCCAGATACGCAGTATTTT
TRBJ1-1	-	TRBV27	few	CASSFSTALGGTEAFF	TGTGCCAGCAGTTTCTCGACAGCCTTAGGGGGCACTGAAGCTTTCTTT
TRBJ2-7	-	TRBV4-1	-	CASSQTTTSRYEQYF	TGCGCCAGCAGCCAAACGACCACATCCCGGTACGAGCAGTACTTC
TRBJ2-1	-	TRBV2	few	CASSELGDSGSRGEQFF	TGTGCCAGCAGTGAATTGGGGGATTCAGGTAGTAGAGGTGAGCAGTTCTTC
TRBJ1-1	TRBD1	TRBV7-8	-	CASSSGTVNTFF	TGTGCCAGCAGCTCCGGGACAGTGAATACTTTCTTT
TRBJ1-1	-	TRBV12-3/TRBV12-4	few	CASSLSYGTGWGNTEAFF	TGTGCCAGCAGTTTATCATATGGTACAGGGTGGGGAAACACTGAAGCTTTCTTT
TRBJ2-5	TRBD1	TRBV18	-	CASSPTPGQGAQETQYF	TGTGCCAGCTCACCCACTCCTGGACAGGGGGCTCAAGAGACCCAGTACTTC
TRBJ1-5	-	TRBV12-3/TRBV12-4	few	CASSSQGLNNQPQHF	TGTGCCAGCAGTTCGCAGGGGCTCAACAATCAGCCCCAGCATTTT
TRBJ2-5	-	TRBV7-6	few	CASSLGAEIQETQYF	TGTGCCAGCAGCTTAGGGGCGGAGATACAAGAGACCCAGTACTTC
TRBJ2-1	-	TRBV19	-	CASSIMQGTYNEQFF	TGTGCCAGTAGTATAATGCAGGGAACCTACAATGAGCAGTTCTTC
TRBJ1-3	-	TRBV2	-	CASSGRANTMYF	TGTGCCAGTTCAGGGAGGGCAAACACCATGTATTTT
TRBJ2-7	TRBD2	TRBV6-5	many	CASAKKLAGLIYEQYF	TGTGCCAGTGCGAAGAAATTAGCGGGATTAATTTACGAGCAGTACTTC
TRBJ2-6	TRBD1	TRBV14	few	CASSLWTGEVLTF	TGTGCCAGCAGCCTATGGACAGGGGAGGTCCTGACTTTC
TRBJ1-1	-	TRBV19	many	CASSIVRGTEAFF	TGTGCCAGTAGTATAGTGCGGGGGACTGAAGCTTTCTTT
TRBJ1-1	TRBD1	TRBV18	-	CASSPGQGTMNTEAFF	TGTGCCAGCTCACCGGGACAGGGAACGATGAACACTGAAGCTTTCTTT
TRBJ2-1	TRBD1	TRBV11-2	-	CASSLTPGQGSHEQFF	TGTGCCAGCAGCTTAACCCCGGGACAGGGGTCCCATGAGCAGTTCTTC
TRBJ2-3	TRBD2	TRBV7-9	many	CASSSPERGGEDTQYF	TGTGCCAGCAGCTCCCCTGAGCGGGGGGGGGAAGATACGCAGTATTTT
TRBJ2-3	TRBD1	TRBV4-3	many	CASSSEPGQGTDTQYF	TGCGCCAGCAGCTCTGAGCCGGGACAGGGGACAGATACGCAGTATTTT
TRBJ2-7	-	TRBV7-9	many	CASSFELDRYEQYF	TGTGCCAGCAGCTTCGAACTAGACCGGTACGAGCAGTACTTC
TRBJ2-7	-	TRBV7-6	-	CASSLEGLGSSYEQYF	TGTGCCAGCAGCTTAGAGGGTCTGGGCAGCTCCTACGAGCAGTACTTC